This T cell receptor (beta chain) appears in the sequencing data of a study of PD-1 blockade in classical Hodgkin lymphoma (dated by TCRdb to between 2020 and 2021). Turning to the overall study: Nivolumab dosing was 3 mg/kg intravenously every 2 weeks, continuing until either disease progression or unacceptable toxicity. The study used CyTOF and TCR beta sequencing to define a peripheral blood immune signature of response to PD-1 blockade in classical Hodgkin lymphoma. What the authors observed across the whole study: Baseline TCR diversity was reported to be lower in newly diagnosed patients than in healthy donors, and even lower in relapsed/refractory patients. Trial patients with a complete response had baseline diversity similar to that of newly diagnosed patients, while partial responders and progressors had significantly lower diversity. By C4D1, a significant rise was seen in CD4+ TCR diversity but not in CD8+ TCR diversity (p=0.0027 vs p=0.16), and the rise was most apparent among complete responders (p=0.02). Lower diversity was observed in patients in whom nivolumab was started less than 1 year after ASCT, and these patients were excluded from later analyses so that confounding by immune reconstitution would be avoided. The study was limited to a single clinical trial cohort, and causes of repertoire differences, possibly disease activity or prior therapy, remained undefined.

Genomic DNA was isolated using the Qiagen DNeasy kit from unsorted PBMCs as well as from negatively selected CD4+ and CD8+ fractions. Using primers that anneal to V and J segments, immunoSEQ multiplex PCR amplified the TCR beta CDR3 regions. A synthetic immune receptor repertoire was used to minimize amplification bias, and any remaining bias was removed computationally after sequencing. The paper's data handling went like this. Custom Python scripts were used to quantify repertoire diversity as the Shannon entropy index. Unsorted, CD4+ and CD8+ repertoires were analyzed separately, except for combined analyses in which CD4+ and CD8+ sequences were merged in silico. A clone counted as expanded when the clone's frequency after treatment rose at least 2-fold relative to C1D1, and clones undetected at baseline were given a pseudocount of 0.5. Singleton clones were defined as clones with 0 or 1 copy at C1D1, and non-singleton clones were defined as clones with 2 or more copies. Clones expanded in unsorted samples were labelled as CD4+, CD8+ or unknown by matching protein sequences in sorted samples from the same patient. Diversity changes from C1D1 to C4D1 were tested in paired samples using Wilcoxon tests. TCRdb retrieved this table from immuneACCESS and kept in-frame rearrangements only. Not all clones are present; in checked studies, unresolved V genes account for under half, and no reason is known for the remainder. D and trimming come from the DNA, and the V and J calls and clone size come from that table. The sample table shows more than 15,000 clones, and around 72% are seen once. About 2% of the sample is taken by the ten largest.

The time point label, as the study defines it: cycle 4 day 1 (C4D1), after six to seven weeks of nivolumab. All trial patients had relapsed after autologous stem cell transplantation, with cohorts A, B and C differing in prior brentuximab vedotin exposure. CD4+ T cells were purified from thawed PBMCs by magnetic negative selection with a Miltenyi CD4+ T cell isolation kit. The trial cohort included 55 to 60 patients with relapsed/refractory classical Hodgkin lymphoma, and each patient had a best overall response of complete response, partial response or progressive disease. Trial patients were treated with single-agent nivolumab in the multi-cohort phase II CheckMate 205 trial. Best overall response was determined by an independent review committee according to the 2007 International Working Group response criteria. Trial PBMCs were obtained immediately prior to nivolumab initiation (C1D1) and on therapy at cycle 2 day 1 and cycle 4 day 1. Peripheral blood was collected in 8 mL Vacutainer Cell Preparation Tubes, from which PBMCs were isolated by centrifugation and then cryopreserved. Purified CD4+ and CD8+ fractions were prepared only for cases with an additional available PBMC sample. Magnetically labelled cells were depleted on LS columns in a quadroMACS separator, and the flow-through was collected as the purified fraction.

CDR1 SGHVS and CDR2 FNYEAQ are derived from the germline V gene. Its CDR3 holds 14 amino acids, cysteine through phenylalanine. Only the CDR3 DNA is retained, 42 bases long and in frame from the first base. V was cut back by 1 base and J by 8 bases, leaving a gap of 14 bases between them. On this clone itself: What this receptor recognizes is not known. No base qualities exist here, and no much larger clone lies one base off it.

The sequences come from CD4+ T cells from blood, collected before the fourth cycle of nivolumab. The chain is made from TRBV7-6 and TRBJ1-1, with TRBD1 as a weak D call on 6 bases. The TCR originated in a human donor with classical Hodgkin lymphoma. The CDR3 is CASSLGHSGGEAFF. The nucleotide sequence reads TGTGCCAGCAGCTTAGGACACAGCGGGGGCGAAGCTTTCTTT.